This T cell receptor (beta chain) was profiled in a study of T cell changes during pregnancy in multiple sclerosis. This CDR3 is 15 amino acids long. Germline V gene lookup returns CDR1 MNHNS and CDR2 SASEGT. Between the trimmed V and J ends, which lost 4 bases and 1 base, there was a span of 10 bases. The repertoire was sequenced with immunoSEQ multiplex PCR; TCRdb's copy has only in-frame clones and lacks some. The table has roughly 34,000 clones, roughly 90% seen once. This clone appeared once. The rearrangement links TRBV6-1 to TRBJ1-4; D not certain. The sequence came from a female donor in good health, enrolled as a control in a pregnancy study. The specimen comprised CD4+ T cells from peripheral blood mononuclear cells, sampled in the second trimester of pregnancy. This CDR3 is CASSGFPGTNEKLFF. CDR3 sequence (DNA): TGTGCCAGCAGTGGGTTCCCGGGAACTAATGAAAAACTGTTTTTT.